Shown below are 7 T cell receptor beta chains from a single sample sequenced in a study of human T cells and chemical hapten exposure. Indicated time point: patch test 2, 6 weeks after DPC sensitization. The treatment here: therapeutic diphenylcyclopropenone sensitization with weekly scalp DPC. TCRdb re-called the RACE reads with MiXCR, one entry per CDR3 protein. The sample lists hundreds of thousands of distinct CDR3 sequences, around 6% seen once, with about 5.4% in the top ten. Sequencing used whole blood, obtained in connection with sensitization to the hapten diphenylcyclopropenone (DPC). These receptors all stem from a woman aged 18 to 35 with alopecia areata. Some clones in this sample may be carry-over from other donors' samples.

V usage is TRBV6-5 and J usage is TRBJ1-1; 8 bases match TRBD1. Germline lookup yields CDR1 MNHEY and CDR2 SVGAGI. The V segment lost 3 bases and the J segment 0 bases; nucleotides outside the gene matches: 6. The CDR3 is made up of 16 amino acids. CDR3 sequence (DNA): TGTGCCAGCAGTTATACAGGGGGTAAGATGAACACTGAAGCTTTCTTT. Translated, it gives CASSYTGGKMNTEAFF.

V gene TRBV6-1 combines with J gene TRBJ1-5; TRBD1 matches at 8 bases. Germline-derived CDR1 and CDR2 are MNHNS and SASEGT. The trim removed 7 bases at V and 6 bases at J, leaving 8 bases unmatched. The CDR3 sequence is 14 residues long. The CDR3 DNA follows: TGTGCCAGCAACCCGGACAGGGTCGTTCAGCCCCAGCATTTT. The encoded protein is CASNPDRVVQPQHF.

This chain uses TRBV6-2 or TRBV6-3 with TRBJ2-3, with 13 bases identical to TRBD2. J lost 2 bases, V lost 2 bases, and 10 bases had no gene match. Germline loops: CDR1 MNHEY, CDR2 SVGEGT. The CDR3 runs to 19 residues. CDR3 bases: TGTGCCAGCAGTTACAACGACGGACTAGCGGGGGCCAACACAGATACGCAGTATTTT. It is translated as CASSYNDGLAGANTDTQYF.

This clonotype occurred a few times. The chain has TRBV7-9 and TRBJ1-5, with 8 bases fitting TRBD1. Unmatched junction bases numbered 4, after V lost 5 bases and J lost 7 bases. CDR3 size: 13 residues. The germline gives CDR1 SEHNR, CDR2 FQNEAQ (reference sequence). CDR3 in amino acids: CASSLTGVQPQHF. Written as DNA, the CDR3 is TGTGCCAGCAGCCTGACAGGGGTCCAGCCCCAGCATTTT.

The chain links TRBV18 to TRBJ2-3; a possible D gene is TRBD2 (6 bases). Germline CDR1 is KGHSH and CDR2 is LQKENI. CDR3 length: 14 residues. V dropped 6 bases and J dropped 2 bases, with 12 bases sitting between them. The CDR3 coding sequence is TGTGCCAGCTCCTGGGGGGAAACCACAGATACGCAGTATTTT. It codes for CASSWGETTDTQYF. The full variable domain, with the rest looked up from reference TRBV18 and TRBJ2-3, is NAGVMQNPRHLVRRRGQEARLRCSPMKGHSHVYWYRQLPEEGLKFMVYLQKENIIDESGMPKERFSAEFPKEGPSILRIQQVVRGDSAAYFCASSWGETTDTQYFGPGTRLTVL.

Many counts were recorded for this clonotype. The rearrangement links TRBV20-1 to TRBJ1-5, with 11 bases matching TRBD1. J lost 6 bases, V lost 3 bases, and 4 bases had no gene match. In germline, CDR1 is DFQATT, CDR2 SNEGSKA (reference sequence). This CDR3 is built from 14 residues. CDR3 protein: CSARGQGDVQPQHF. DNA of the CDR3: TGCAGTGCTAGGGGACAGGGGGATGTTCAGCCCCAGCATTTT.

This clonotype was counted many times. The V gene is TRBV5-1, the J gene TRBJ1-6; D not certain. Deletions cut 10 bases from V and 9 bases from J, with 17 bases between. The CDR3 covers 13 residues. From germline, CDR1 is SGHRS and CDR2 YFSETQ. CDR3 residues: CALQPRSTSPLHF. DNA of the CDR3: TGCGCCCTTCAACCTAGAAGTACTTCACCCCTCCACTTT.